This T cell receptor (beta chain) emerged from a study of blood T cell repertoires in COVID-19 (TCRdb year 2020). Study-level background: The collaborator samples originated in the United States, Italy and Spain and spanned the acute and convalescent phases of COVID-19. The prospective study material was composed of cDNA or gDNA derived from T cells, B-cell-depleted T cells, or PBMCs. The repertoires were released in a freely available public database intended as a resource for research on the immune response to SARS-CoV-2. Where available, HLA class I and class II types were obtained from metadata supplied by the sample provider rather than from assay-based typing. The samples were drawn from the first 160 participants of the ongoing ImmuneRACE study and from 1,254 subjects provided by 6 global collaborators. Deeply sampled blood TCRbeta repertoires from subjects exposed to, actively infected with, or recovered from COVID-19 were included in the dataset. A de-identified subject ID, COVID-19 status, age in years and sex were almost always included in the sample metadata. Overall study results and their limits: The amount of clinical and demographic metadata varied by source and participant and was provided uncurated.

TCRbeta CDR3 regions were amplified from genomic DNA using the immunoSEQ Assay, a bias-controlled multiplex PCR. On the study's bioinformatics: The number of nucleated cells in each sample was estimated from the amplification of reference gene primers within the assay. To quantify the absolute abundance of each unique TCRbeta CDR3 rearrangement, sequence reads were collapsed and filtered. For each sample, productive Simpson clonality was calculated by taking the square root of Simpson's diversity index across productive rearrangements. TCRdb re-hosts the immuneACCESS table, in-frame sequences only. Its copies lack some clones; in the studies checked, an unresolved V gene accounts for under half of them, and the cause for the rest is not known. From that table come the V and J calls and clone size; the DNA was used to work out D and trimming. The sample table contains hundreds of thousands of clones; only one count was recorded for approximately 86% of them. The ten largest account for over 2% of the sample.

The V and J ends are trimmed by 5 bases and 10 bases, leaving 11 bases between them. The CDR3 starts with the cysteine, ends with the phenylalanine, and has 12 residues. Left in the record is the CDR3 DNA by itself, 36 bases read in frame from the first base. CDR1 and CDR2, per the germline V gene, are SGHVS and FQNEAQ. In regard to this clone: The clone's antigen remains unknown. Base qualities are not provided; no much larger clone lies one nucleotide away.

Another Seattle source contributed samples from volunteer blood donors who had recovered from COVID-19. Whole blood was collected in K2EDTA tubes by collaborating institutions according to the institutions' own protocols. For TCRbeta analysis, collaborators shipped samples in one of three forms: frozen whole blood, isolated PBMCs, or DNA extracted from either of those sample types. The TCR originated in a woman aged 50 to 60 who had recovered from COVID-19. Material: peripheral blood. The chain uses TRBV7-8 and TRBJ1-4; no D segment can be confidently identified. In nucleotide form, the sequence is TGTGCCAGCAGCCCTCAAGGCGGAAAACTGTTTTTT. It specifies CASSPQGGKLFF.